A selection of T cell receptor beta chains follows, all from one sample in a study of response to subunit inactivated influenza vaccine. From the RT-PCR reads, TCRdb called clonotypes with MiXCR, one entry per CDR3 protein. The repertoire holds 700,000 to 800,000 distinct CDR3 sequences, 15% to 20% seen once, with around 9.9% in the top ten. Here the sequenced sample was PBMCs from blood, taken 5 to 6 days after vaccination. Source of these receptors: a man between 50 and 59 years old who received an inactivated influenza vaccine. The conserved cysteine and the conserved F or W are not part of the CDR3 here. The D gene is left open where the match is weak.

v_gene | d_gene | CDR3aa
TRBV11-2 | TRBD1 | ASSLAGQGGVQQY
TRBV16 | NA | ASSPPRAGGDTEAF
TRBV15 | NA | ATSPPPPQETQY
TRBV9 | TRBD2 | ASSVAASGSKETQY
TRBV18 | TRBD1 | ASSPPIGQGRDNEQF
TRBV21-1 | NA | ASSYSGGSTDTQY
TRBV6-2/TRBV6-3 | NA | ASSYDSAFEAF
TRBV4-2 | TRBD1 | ASSQELGQGREKLF
TRBV6-1 | TRBD1 | ASTERTGLQETQY
TRBV20-1 | NA | SARGQRGYGYT
TRBV7-2 | TRBD2 | ASSDGTSGDTDTQY
TRBV7-2 | TRBD2 | ASSPRRTSGDNEQF
TRBV20-1 | TRBD2 | SARVAGVPGELF
TRBV12-3/TRBV12-4 | TRBD1 | ASRYETGGPYEQY
TRBV20-1 | NA | SASTGSSGNTIY
TRBV5-1 | NA | ASSHLTSGDTQY
TRBV7-9 | NA | ASSSMADRANGYT
TRBV7-2 | TRBD2 | ATGLAGEYEQY
TRBV4-1 | NA | ASGEAGNTIY
TRBV4-3 | TRBD1 | ASSHPRRQGEARYGYT
TRBV12-3/TRBV12-4 | TRBD2 | ASSLGTSWRETQY
TRBV7-9 | NA | ASSPHKGGTDTQY
TRBV20-1 | NA | SARPRDTRRYGYT
TRBV5-5 | NA | ASSFDRFEQY
TRBV10-1 | NA | ASSESRLDRTDTQY
TRBV7-3 | TRBD1 | ASSLTPGTGIGETQY
TRBV12-3/TRBV12-4 | TRBD1 | ASSQQGHNEKLF
TRBV4-3 | NA | ASSQIRGYIDSPLH
TRBV27 | NA | ASSSSSLGRGYGYT
TRBV20-1 | NA | RMERTDSQETQY
TRBV6-5 | TRBD2 | ASSSTTSMETQY
TRBV29-1 | NA | SVDGDEFSYEQY
TRBV6-1 | NA | ASSPWRPNQPQH
TRBV5-1 | TRBD1 | ASNPGQALYEQY
TRBV2 | NA | ASSVIRGEQF
TRBV3-1 | TRBD1 | ASSQGQGSQPQH
TRBV6-5 | TRBD2 | ASSYSPLAGGINEQF
TRBV7-3 | NA | ASSSRAGYANTGELF
TRBV7-2 | NA | ASSLVPGSSYNSPLH
TRBV15 | TRBD1 | ATSRDGQGLGEQY
TRBV5-1 | TRBD2 | ASSSSAGGDEQF
TRBV10-3 | NA | AHSSDNQETQY